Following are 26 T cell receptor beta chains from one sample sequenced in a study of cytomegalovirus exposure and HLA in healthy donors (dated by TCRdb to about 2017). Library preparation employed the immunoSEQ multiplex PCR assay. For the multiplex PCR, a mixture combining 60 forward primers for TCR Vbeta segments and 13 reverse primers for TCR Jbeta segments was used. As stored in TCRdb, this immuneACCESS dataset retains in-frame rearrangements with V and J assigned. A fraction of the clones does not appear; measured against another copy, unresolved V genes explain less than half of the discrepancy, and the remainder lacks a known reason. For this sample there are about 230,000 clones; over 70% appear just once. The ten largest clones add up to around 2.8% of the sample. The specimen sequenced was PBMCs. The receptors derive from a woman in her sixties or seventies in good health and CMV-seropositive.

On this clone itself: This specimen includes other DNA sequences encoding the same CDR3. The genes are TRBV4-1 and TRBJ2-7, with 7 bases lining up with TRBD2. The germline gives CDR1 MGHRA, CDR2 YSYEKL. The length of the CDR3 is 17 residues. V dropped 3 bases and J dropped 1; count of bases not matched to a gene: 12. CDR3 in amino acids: CASSQAGAGLPSYEQYF. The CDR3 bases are TGCGCCAGCAGCCAGGCGGGAGCGGGCTTACCTTCCTACGAGCAGTACTTC.

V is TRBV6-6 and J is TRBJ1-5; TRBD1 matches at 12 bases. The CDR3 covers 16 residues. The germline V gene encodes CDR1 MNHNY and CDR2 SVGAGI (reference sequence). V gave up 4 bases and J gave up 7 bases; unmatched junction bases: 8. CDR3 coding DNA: TGTGCCAGCAGTTCCCCGGGACAGGGGGCTGAGCAGCCCCAGCATTTT. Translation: CASSSPGQGAEQPQHF.

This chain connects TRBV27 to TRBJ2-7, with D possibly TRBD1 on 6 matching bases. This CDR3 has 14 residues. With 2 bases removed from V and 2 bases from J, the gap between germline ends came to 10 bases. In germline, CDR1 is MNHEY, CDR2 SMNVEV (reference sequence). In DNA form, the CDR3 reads TGTGCCAGCAGTTTAAGGCAGGGGCCCTACGAGCAGTACTTC. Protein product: CASSLRQGPYEQYF.

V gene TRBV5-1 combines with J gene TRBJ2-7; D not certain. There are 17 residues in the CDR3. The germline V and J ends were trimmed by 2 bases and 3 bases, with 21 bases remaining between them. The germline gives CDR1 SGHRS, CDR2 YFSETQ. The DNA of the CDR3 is TGCGCCAGCAGCTTCTCCAGTAGCACGGGTCTCTTCTACGAGCAGTACTTC. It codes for CASSFSSSTGLFYEQYF.

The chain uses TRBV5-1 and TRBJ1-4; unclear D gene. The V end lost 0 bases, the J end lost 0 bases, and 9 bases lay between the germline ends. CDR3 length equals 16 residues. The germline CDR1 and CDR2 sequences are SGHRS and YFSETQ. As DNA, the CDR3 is TGCGCCAGCAGCTTGGGAACCCCGGCAACTAATGAAAAACTGTTTTTT. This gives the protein CASSLGTPATNEKLFF.

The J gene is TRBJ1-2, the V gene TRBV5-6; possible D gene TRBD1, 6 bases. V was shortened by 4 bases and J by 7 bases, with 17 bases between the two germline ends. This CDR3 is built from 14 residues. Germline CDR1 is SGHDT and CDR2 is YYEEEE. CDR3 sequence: CASSPLGGAGGYTF. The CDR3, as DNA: TGTGCCAGCAGCCCCTTGGGGGGGGCGGGTGGCTACACCTTC.

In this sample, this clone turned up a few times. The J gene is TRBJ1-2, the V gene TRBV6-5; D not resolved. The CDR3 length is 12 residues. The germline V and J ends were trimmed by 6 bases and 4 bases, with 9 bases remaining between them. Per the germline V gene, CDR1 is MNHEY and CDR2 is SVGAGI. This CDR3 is CASRQFSYGYTF. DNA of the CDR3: TGTGCCAGCAGACAGTTTAGCTATGGCTACACCTTC.

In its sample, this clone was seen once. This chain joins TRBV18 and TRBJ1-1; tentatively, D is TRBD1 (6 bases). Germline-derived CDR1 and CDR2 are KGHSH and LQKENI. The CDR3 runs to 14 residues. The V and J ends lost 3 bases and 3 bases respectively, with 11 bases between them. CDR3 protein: CASSPGAQDTEAFF. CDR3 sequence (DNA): TGTGCCAGCTCACCGGGGGCCCAGGACACTGAAGCTTTCTTT. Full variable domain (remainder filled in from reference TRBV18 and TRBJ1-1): NAGVMQNPRHLVRRRGQEARLRCSPMKGHSHVYWYRQLPEEGLKFMVYLQKENIIDESGMPKERFSAEFPKEGPSILRIQQVVRGDSAAYFCASSPGAQDTEAFFGQGTRLTVV.

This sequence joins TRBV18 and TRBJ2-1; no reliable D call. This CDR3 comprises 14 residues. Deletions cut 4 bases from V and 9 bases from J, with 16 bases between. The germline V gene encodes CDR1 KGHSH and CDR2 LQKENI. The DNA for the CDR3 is TGTGCCAGCTCACAATCTTTCTCCGGTTTTGAGCAGTTCTTC. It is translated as CASSQSFSGFEQFF.

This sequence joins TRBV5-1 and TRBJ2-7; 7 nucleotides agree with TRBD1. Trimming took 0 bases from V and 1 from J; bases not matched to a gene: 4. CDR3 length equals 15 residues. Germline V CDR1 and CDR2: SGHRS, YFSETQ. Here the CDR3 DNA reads TGCGCCAGCAGCTTGGGACAGGGAGATTCCTACGAGCAGTACTTC. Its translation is CASSLGQGDSYEQYF.

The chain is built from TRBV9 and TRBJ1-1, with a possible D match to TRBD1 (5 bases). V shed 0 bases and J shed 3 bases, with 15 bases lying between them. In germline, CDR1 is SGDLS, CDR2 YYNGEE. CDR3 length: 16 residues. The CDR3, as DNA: TGTGCCAGCAGCGTAGGGGGGGTGGGGAAGTACACTGAAGCTTTCTTT. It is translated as CASSVGGVGKYTEAFF.

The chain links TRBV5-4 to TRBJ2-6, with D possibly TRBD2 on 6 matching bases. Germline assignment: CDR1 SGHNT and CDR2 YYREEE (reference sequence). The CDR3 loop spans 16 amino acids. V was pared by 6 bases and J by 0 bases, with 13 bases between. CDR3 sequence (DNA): TGTGCCAGCACCCCGTTAGCGGACTCTGGGGCCAACGTCCTGACTTTC. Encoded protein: CASTPLADSGANVLTF. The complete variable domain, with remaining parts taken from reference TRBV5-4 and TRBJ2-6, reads ETGVTQSPTHLIKTRGQQVTLRCSSQSGHNTVSWYQQALGQGPQFIFQYYREEENGRGNFPPRFSGLQFPNYSSELNVNALELDDSALYLCASTPLADSGANVLTFGAGSRLTVL.

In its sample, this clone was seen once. This CDR3 reads CASSPRRSYEQYF. The CDR3 DNA reads TGTGCCAGCAGTCCACGGAGGTCCTACGAGCAGTACTTC. The chain joins TRBV13 to TRBJ2-7; TRBD2 might be the D (5 bases). The ends were cut back, 6 bases at V and 1 base at J, with 10 bases in the middle. Looked up from germline, CDR1 is PRHDT and CDR2 is FYEKMQ (reference sequence). The CDR3 has 13 residues.

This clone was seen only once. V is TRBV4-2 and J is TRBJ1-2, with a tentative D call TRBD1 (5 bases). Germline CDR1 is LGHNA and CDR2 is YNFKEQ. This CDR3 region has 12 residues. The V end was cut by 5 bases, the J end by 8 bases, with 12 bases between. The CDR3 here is CASSVNQGGYTF. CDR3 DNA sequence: TGTGCCAGCAGCGTCAACCAGGGAGGCTACACCTTC.

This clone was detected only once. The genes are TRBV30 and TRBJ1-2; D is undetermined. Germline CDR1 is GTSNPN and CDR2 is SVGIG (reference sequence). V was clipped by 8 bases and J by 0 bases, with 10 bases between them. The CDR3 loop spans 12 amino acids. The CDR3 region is CAGQMPNYGYTF. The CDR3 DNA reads TGTGCCGGCCAAATGCCTAACTATGGCTACACCTTC. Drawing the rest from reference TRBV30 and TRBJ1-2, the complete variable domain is SQTIHQWPATLVQPVGSPLSLECTVEGTSNPNLYWYRQAAGRGLQLLFYSVGIGQISSEVPQNLSASRPQDRQFILSSKKLLLSDSGFYLCAGQMPNYGYTFGSGTRLTVV.

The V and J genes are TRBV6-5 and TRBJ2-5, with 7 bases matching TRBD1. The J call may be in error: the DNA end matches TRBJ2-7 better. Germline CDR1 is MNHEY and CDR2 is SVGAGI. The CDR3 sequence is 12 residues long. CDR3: CASKGQSYEQYF. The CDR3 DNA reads TGTGCCAGCAAGGGACAGTCCTACGAGCAGTACTTC.

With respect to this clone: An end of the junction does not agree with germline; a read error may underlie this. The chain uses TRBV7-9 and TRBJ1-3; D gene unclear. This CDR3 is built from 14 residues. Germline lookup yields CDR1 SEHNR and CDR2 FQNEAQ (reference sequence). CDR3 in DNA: TGTTCCAGCAGCTCCCTCTACTCTGGAAACACCATATATTTT. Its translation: CSSSSLYSGNTIYF.

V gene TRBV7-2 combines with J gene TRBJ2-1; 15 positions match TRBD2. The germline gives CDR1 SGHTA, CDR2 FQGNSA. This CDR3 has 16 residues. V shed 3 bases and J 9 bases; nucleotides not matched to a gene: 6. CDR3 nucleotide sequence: TGTGCCAGCAGCTTCGGGACTAGCGGGAGGCGGAGTGAGCAGTTCTTC. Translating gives CASSFGTSGRRSEQFF.

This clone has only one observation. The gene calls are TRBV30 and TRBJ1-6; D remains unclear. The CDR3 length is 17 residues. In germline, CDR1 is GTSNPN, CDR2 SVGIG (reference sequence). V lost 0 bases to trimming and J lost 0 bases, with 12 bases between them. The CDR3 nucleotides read TGTGCCTGGAGTGTACGGGGAGGCTTCTCCTATAATTCACCCCTCCACTTT. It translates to CAWSVRGGFSYNSPLHF.

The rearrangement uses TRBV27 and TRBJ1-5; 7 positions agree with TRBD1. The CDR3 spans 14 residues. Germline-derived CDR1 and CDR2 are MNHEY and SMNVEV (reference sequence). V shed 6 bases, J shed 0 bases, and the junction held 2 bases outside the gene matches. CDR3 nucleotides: TGTGCCAGCAGCCGACAGGGTAGCAATCAGCCCCAGCATTTT. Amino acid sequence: CASSRQGSNQPQHF.

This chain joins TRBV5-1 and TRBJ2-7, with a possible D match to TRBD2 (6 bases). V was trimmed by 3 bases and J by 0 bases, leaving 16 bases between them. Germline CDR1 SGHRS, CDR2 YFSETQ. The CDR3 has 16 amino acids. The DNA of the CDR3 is TGCGCCAGCAGCTCACCGGGACTTCAAAGCTCCTACGAGCAGTACTTC. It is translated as CASSSPGLQSSYEQYF.

CDR3 amino acids: CASSLGGAGGETQYF. The DNA for the CDR3 is TGCGCCAGCAGCTTGGGTGGTGCGGGAGGAGAGACCCAGTACTTC. The rearrangement links TRBV5-1 to TRBJ2-5; 8 bases fit TRBD2. V lost 0 bases, J lost 4 bases, and 5 bases stayed unmatched. This CDR3 region has 15 residues. In germline, CDR1 is SGHRS, CDR2 YFSETQ.

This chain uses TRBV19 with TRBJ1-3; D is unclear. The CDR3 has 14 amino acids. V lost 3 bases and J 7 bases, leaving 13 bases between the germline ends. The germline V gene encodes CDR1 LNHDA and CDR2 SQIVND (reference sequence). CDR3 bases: TGTGCCAGTAGTATCGATCCAGGCCGGAACACCATATATTTT. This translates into CASSIDPGRNTIYF.

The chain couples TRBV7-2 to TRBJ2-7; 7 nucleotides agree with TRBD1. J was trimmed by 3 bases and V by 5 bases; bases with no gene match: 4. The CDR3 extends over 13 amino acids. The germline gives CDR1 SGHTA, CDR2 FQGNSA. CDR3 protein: CASSLGQDYEQYF. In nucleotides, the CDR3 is TGTGCCAGCAGCCTAGGACAGGACTACGAGCAGTACTTC.

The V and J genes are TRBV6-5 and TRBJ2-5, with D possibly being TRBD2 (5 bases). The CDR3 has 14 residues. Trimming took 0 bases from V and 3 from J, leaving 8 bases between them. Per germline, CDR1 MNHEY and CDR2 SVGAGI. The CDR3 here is CASSYSSAEETQYF. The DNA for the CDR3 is TGTGCCAGCAGTTACTCGTCAGCGGAAGAGACCCAGTACTTC.

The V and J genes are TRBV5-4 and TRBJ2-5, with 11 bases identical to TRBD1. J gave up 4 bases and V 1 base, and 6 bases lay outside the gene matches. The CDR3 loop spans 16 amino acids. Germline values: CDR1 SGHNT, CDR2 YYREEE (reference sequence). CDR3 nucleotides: TGTGCCAGCAGCTTGTACGGACAGGGGGCGGCAGAGACCCAGTACTTC. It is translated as CASSLYGQGAAETQYF.